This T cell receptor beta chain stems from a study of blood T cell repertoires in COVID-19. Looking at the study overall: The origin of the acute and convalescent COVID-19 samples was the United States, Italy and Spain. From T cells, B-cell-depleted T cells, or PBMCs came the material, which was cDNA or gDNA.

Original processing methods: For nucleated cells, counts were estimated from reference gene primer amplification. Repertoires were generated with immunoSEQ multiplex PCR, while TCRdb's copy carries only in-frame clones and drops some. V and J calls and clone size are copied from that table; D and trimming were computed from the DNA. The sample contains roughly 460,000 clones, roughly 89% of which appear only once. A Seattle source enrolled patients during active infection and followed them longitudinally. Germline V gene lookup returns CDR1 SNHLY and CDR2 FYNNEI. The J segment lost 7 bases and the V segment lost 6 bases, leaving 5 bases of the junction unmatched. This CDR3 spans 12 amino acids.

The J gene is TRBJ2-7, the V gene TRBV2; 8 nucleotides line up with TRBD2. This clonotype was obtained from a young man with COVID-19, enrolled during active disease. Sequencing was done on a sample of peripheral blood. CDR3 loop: CASSGGGREQYF. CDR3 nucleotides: TGTGCCAGCAGCGGGGGGGGCCGTGAGCAGTACTTC.